The 18 T cell receptor beta chains in this list originate from one sample, sequenced in a study of T cell changes during pregnancy in multiple sclerosis. TCRdb keeps only in-frame clones here, not all; method: immunoSEQ multiplex PCR. The sample yields approximately 85,000 clones, roughly 92% seen once. The sequencing used peripheral blood, collected in the first trimester of pregnancy. The receptors derive from a female donor with multiple sclerosis, enrolled in a pregnancy study.

The rearrangement joins TRBV5-1 to TRBJ2-4; 13 nucleotides line up with TRBD2. This CDR3 has 18 amino acids. Germline V gives CDR1 SGHRS, CDR2 YFSETQ. Trimming cost V 4 bases and J 0 bases; bases outside gene matches: 7. CDR3 in amino acids: CASSARLAGGSAKNIQYF. For the CDR3, the DNA is TGCGCCAGCAGCGCCCGACTAGCGGGAGGTTCAGCCAAAAACATTCAGTACTTC. Together with reference TRBV5-1 and TRBJ2-4, the CDR3 gives the full variable domain: KAGVTQTPRYLIKTRGQQVTLSCSPISGHRSVSWYQQTPGQGLQFLFEYFSETQRNKGNFPGRFSGRQFSNSRSEMNVSTLELGDSALYLCASSARLAGGSAKNIQYFGAGTRLSVL.

Only one count was recorded for this clone. The CDR3 loop is CASSQDRSIDYGYTF. DNA of the CDR3: TGCGCCAGCAGCCAAGATAGGAGTATTGACTATGGCTACACCTTC. This rearrangement joins TRBV4-3 to TRBJ1-2; D not certain. V lost 0 bases and J 3 bases, leaving 11 bases between the germline ends. The CDR3 totals 15 residues. Germline lookup yields CDR1 LGHNA and CDR2 YSLEER.

The V and J genes are TRBV5-8 and TRBJ2-3; 14 nucleotides match TRBD2. The germline V gene has CDR1 SGHTS and CDR2 YDEGEE. After removal of 4 bases from V and 6 bases from J, the junction contained 7 bases not matched to a gene. The CDR3 sequence is 16 residues long. For the CDR3, the DNA is TGTGCCAGCAGCCCCGGGACTAGCGGGAGCGTGGATACGCAGTATTTT. Amino acid sequence: CASSPGTSGSVDTQYF.

This sequence joins TRBV29-1 and TRBJ2-7; the match to TRBD2 covers 10 bases. The CDR3 consists of 13 residues. After removal of 7 bases from V and 3 bases from J, the junction contained 6 bases not matched to a gene. CDR1 is SQVTM, CDR2 ANQGSEA, per germline. The CDR3 loop reads CSAASGSVYEQYF. CDR3 DNA sequence: TGCAGCGCTGCTAGCGGGAGTGTCTACGAGCAGTACTTC.

The rearrangement links TRBV2 to TRBJ2-3; TRBD1 matches 8 bases. This CDR3 spans 15 amino acids. Germline V CDR1 and CDR2: SNHLY, FYNNEI. The V segment lost 6 bases and the J segment 3 bases; nucleotides outside the gene matches: 8. Here the CDR3 DNA reads TGTGCCAGCAGACCGTTCCGGGACAGGACAGATACGCAGTATTTT. It translates to CASRPFRDRTDTQYF.

This clone was picked up one time. This rearrangement joins TRBV5-6 to TRBJ1-4; 11 nucleotides agree with TRBD1. Per germline, CDR1 SGHDT and CDR2 YYEEEE. J gave up 10 bases and V 1 base, and 6 bases lay outside the gene matches. The CDR3 sequence is 15 residues long. CDR3 sequence (DNA): TGTGCCAGCAGCTTGAGGGGGACAGGGGGTGGAAAACTGTTTTTT. The encoded protein is CASSLRGTGGGKLFF.

The CDR3 DNA is TGTGCCATCAGTGATTCGGGACTACCACCCAATGAGCAGTTCTTC. Its translation: CAISDSGLPPNEQFF. V is TRBV10-3 and J is TRBJ2-1, with 7 bases fitting TRBD2. The CDR3 extends over 15 amino acids. The V and J ends lost 3 bases and 6 bases, in that order; junction bases with no gene match: 8. CDR1 ENHRY and CDR2 SYGVKD come from the germline V gene.

The chain is built from TRBV6-6 and TRBJ1-1; no reliable D call. Germline V gene sequence: CDR1 MNHNY, CDR2 SVGAGI (reference sequence). The CDR3 length is 14 residues. The V and J ends lost 2 bases and 6 bases respectively, with 13 bases between them. As DNA, the CDR3 is TGTGCCAGCAGTTACGAGTTGGGGAGAGCTGAAGCTTTCTTT. Its protein is CASSYELGRAEAFF.

The rearrangement uses TRBV6-5 and TRBJ2-1, with TRBD2 matching 12 bases. The junction had 3 bases not matched to a gene; V was cut back by 6 bases and J by 3 bases. This CDR3 contains 15 residues. CDR1 MNHEY and CDR2 SVGAGI come from the germline V gene. The CDR3 is CASRLTSGGYNEQFF. CDR3 DNA sequence: TGTGCCAGCAGGCTGACTAGCGGGGGCTACAATGAGCAGTTCTTC.

The V call is TRBV5-8, the J call TRBJ1-5; TRBD1 is a possible D gene (6 bases). The CDR3 is 15 amino acids. From germline, CDR1 is SGHTS and CDR2 YDEGEE. With 3 bases removed from V and 6 bases from J, the gap between germline ends came to 16 bases. CDR3 protein: CASSSTDSALQPQHF. CDR3 sequence (DNA): TGTGCCAGCAGCTCCACGGACAGTGCCCTTCAGCCCCAGCATTTT.

The chain uses TRBV7-8 and TRBJ2-3; D may be TRBD2 (7 bases). Germline V gene sequence: CDR1 SGHVS, CDR2 FQNEAQ. V was pared by 4 bases and J by 1 base, with 9 bases between. This CDR3 region has 14 residues. Here the CDR3 reads CASSWGGGTDTQYF. DNA for the CDR3: TGTGCCAGCAGCTGGGGGGGCGGCACAGATACGCAGTATTTT.

The V call is TRBV4-1, the J call TRBJ2-6, with a tentative D call TRBD1 (6 bases). V was shortened by 0 bases and J by 2 bases, with 17 bases between the two germline ends. The CDR3 is 19 residues long. Germline CDR1 and CDR2: MGHRA and YSYEKL. The CDR3 region has the DNA TGCGCCAGCAGCCAAGAAACCCTGACAGGTGAAGCTGGGGCCAACGTCCTGACTTTC. This translates into CASSQETLTGEAGANVLTF.

J is TRBJ2-3 and V is TRBV7-2; a weak D match, TRBD2 (6 bases). CDR1 is SGHTA, CDR2 FQGNSA, per germline. Between the trimmed V and J ends, which lost 0 bases and 13 bases, there was a span of 14 bases. The length of the CDR3 is 13 residues. DNA of the CDR3: TGTGCCAGCAGCTTAGCCCGGGAGCAAATTAAGTATTTT. Its translation is CASSLAREQIKYF. Full variable domain (outside the CDR3, taken from reference TRBV7-2 and TRBJ2-3): GAGVSQSPSNKVTEKGKDVELRCDPISGHTALYWYRQSLGQGLEFLIYFQGNSAPDKSGLPSDRFSAERTGGSVSTLTIQRTQQEDSAVYLCASSLAREQIKYFGPGTRLTVL.

Notes on this clone: Its ends do not fully match the called genes, so a read error is possible. The same CDR3 also results from other DNA sequences found in this sample. V usage is TRBV29-1 and J usage is TRBJ2-3, with TRBD2 as a possible D gene (5 bases). Germline V lookup: CDR1 SQVTM, CDR2 ANQGSEA. CDR3 size: 12 residues. CDR3 region: CSVEELTDTQYF. In nucleotides, the CDR3 is TGTAGCGTTGAGGAGCTTACAGATACGCAGTATTTT.

The genes are TRBV7-9 and TRBJ2-5, with 8 bases fitting TRBD2. Germline V gives CDR1 SEHNR, CDR2 FQNEAQ (reference sequence). The length of the CDR3 is 16 residues. V shed 3 bases and J 2 bases; nucleotides not matched to a gene: 8. The CDR3 is CASSFSGGASQETQYF. CDR3 sequence (DNA): TGTGCCAGCAGCTTTTCGGGGGGGGCTAGTCAAGAGACCCAGTACTTC.

V is TRBV7-6 and J is TRBJ2-1; a weak D match, TRBD1 (6 bases). V shed 0 bases and J shed 5 bases, with 11 bases lying between them. Germline assignment: CDR1 SGHVS and CDR2 FNYEAQ. This CDR3 contains 15 residues. CDR3 sequence reads: CASSLAPDRDNEQFF. CDR3 nucleotides: TGTGCCAGCAGCTTAGCGCCGGACAGAGACAATGAGCAGTTCTTC.

The V call is TRBV21-1, the J call TRBJ1-5; the table's D gene call, TRBD1, was not cross checked with the DNA. TRBV21-1 is labeled a pseudogene. This CDR3 is built from 15 residues. The CDR3 sequence: CASSKAGARNQPQHF. DNA for the CDR3: TGTGCCAGCAGCAAGGCTGGGGCGCGCAATCAGCCCCAGCATTTT.

J is TRBJ2-1 and V is TRBV19; D is perhaps TRBD1 (6 bases). Trimming left V 0 bases short and J 4 bases short, with 13 bases between. CDR3 length: 16 amino acids. Per germline, CDR1 LNHDA and CDR2 SQIVND (reference sequence). CDR3 bases: TGTGCCAGTAGTATAGATCGGGACACACGTTACAATGAGCAGTTCTTC. Protein product: CASSIDRDTRYNEQFF.